What follows are 8 T cell receptor beta chains derived from one specimen sequenced in a study of blood T cell repertoires in COVID-19. Clones were read by immunoSEQ multiplex PCR, and TCRdb kept only the in-frame ones, dropping some. The table has some 210,000 clones, roughly 86% seen once. The sample consisted of peripheral blood. Receptors were obtained from a woman in her 70s with active or convalescent COVID-19.

The CDR3: CASSYSGTRKIGELFF. In DNA, the CDR3 is TGTGCCAGCAGTTACTCTGGGACTAGGAAGATCGGGGAGCTGTTTTTT. The V gene is TRBV6-5, the J gene TRBJ2-2; 8 bases align to TRBD2. The trim removed 0 bases at V and 7 bases at J, leaving 7 bases unmatched. The germline CDR1 and CDR2 sequences are MNHEY and SVGAGI. The CDR3 sequence is 16 residues long.

The DNA of the CDR3 is TGCAGCGTTGCTTCCAGCGGGAGGGCCCTCTCCTACGAGCAGTACTTC. It yields the protein CSVASSGRALSYEQYF. The rearrangement links TRBV29-1 to TRBJ2-7; 10 nucleotides match TRBD2. With V trimmed by 4 bases and J by 0 bases, 9 bases remained unmatched. The CDR3 extends over 16 amino acids. The germline CDR1 and CDR2 sequences are SQVTM and ANQGSEA.

The J gene is TRBJ1-2, the V gene TRBV10-3; 7 bases fit TRBD1. The germline CDR1 and CDR2 sequences are ENHRY and SYGVKD. J was trimmed by 4 bases and V by 10 bases; bases with no gene match: 6. The CDR3 length is 12 residues. The CDR3 protein is CATSQGGYGYTF. In nucleotides, the CDR3 is TGTGCCACGTCCCAGGGGGGCTATGGCTACACCTTC.

The chain couples TRBV2 to TRBJ2-7; the D gene is possibly TRBD1 (5 bases). This CDR3 contains 15 residues. Germline-derived CDR1 and CDR2 are SNHLY and FYNNEI. V shed 5 bases and J shed 2 bases, with 16 bases lying between them. CDR3 loop: CASSSLLGDTYEQYF. The CDR3 region has the DNA TGTGCCAGCAGTTCCCTCCTAGGGGATACCTACGAGCAGTACTTC.

V and J are TRBV5-1 and TRBJ1-1, with a weak D call TRBD1 (6 bases). The germline V gene encodes CDR1 SGHRS and CDR2 YFSETQ. The CDR3 contains 15 residues. V lost 4 bases to trimming and J lost 5 bases, with 18 bases between them. The CDR3 bases are TGCGCCAGCAGCGCATCCAGGGGCTCCGGGACTGAAGCTTTCTTT. Its protein is CASSASRGSGTEAFF.

The J gene is TRBJ1-1, the V gene TRBV2, with 7 bases lining up with TRBD1. V lost 8 bases and J lost 0; bases outside the gene matches: 12. In germline, CDR1 is SNHLY, CDR2 FYNNEI. This CDR3 contains 16 residues. Here the CDR3 DNA reads TGTGCCAGCCGTGTCTCAGGGGGGATCATGAACACTGAAGCTTTCTTT. Its protein is CASRVSGGIMNTEAFF.

The chain employs TRBV18 and TRBJ2-7, with D hard to call. Germline assignment: CDR1 KGHSH and CDR2 LQKENI. This CDR3 comprises 14 residues. The V gene lost 1 base and the J gene lost 0 bases, with 7 bases spanning the gap. CDR3 residues: CASSPLPYSYEQYF. Here the CDR3 DNA reads TGTGCCAGCTCACCACTCCCCTACTCCTACGAGCAGTACTTC.

This clone was recorded at least ten times. The chain is built from TRBV7-2 and TRBJ1-1; perhaps TRBD1 as D (5 bases). The CDR3 consists of 14 residues. Trimming cost V 3 bases and J 0 bases, with 8 bases left between them. Germline lookup yields CDR1 SGHTA and CDR2 FQGNSA. The CDR3 spells CASSFDSLNTEAFF. For the CDR3, the DNA is TGTGCCAGCAGCTTCGACAGTTTGAACACTGAAGCTTTCTTT.